The 31 T cell receptor beta chains presented below share a single source sample, sequenced in a study of shared clonotypes between healthy human individuals. Assay: immunoSEQ multiplex PCR; the TCRdb copy retains only in-frame clones and omits some. The data hold about 1.1 million clones, with approximately 80% observed a single time. Sequencing was performed on memory CD4+ T cells from PBMCs. As for subset: CD45RA-negative fraction. The receptors were sampled from a man aged 18 to 30 in good health. Some clones in this sample may be carry-over from other donors' samples.

The chain couples TRBV9 to TRBJ2-3; either TRBD1 or TRBD2 may fit D (5 bases each). V was trimmed by 1 base and J by 4 bases, leaving 13 bases between them. From germline, CDR1 is SGDLS and CDR2 YYNGEE. The CDR3 has 15 amino acids. In DNA form, the CDR3 reads TGTGCCAGCAGCGTATCAGGGCCCGGGGCAGATACGCAGTATTTT. This codes for CASSVSGPGADTQYF.

As concerns this clone: The same CDR3 arises from other DNA sequences in this sample as well. J is TRBJ2-2 and V is TRBV28, with D possibly being TRBD2 (6 bases). V lost 3 bases to trimming and J lost 4 bases, with 6 bases between them. The germline CDR1 and CDR2 sequences are MDHEN and SYDVKM. The CDR3 has 13 residues. For the CDR3, the DNA is TGTGCCAGCAGTTTCGGGGGCACCGGGGAGCTGTTTTTT. This codes for CASSFGGTGELFF.

The rearrangement uses TRBV4-2 and TRBJ2-6, with D perhaps TRBD2 (6 bases). There are 16 residues in the CDR3. V lost 7 bases to trimming and J lost 1 base, with 14 bases between them. CDR1 is LGHNA and CDR2 is YNFKEQ in the germline V gene. In nucleotides, the CDR3 is TGTGCCAGCAACCCGGGAGATCGGTCTGGGGCCAACGTCCTGACTTTC. Protein: CASNPGDRSGANVLTF.

V is TRBV9 and J is TRBJ2-7; 9 nucleotides agree with TRBD2. V dropped 4 bases and J dropped 6; count of bases not matched to a gene: 8. CDR1 and CDR2 from the germline V gene are SGDLS and YYNGEE. This CDR3 contains 14 residues. As DNA, the CDR3 is TGTGCCAGCAGCCCAGGACTAGCGTTCCCCGAGCAGTACTTC. Amino acids: CASSPGLAFPEQYF.

V usage is TRBV4-1 and J usage is TRBJ2-2; a possible D gene is TRBD1 (6 bases). V lost 0 bases and J 1 base, leaving 12 bases between the germline ends. The V gene's germline CDR1 is MGHRA and CDR2 YSYEKL. This CDR3 has 17 amino acids. The CDR3 DNA reads as TGCGCCAGCAGCCAAGATCGCACAGGGTGGAACACCGGGGAGCTGTTTTTT. It is translated as CASSQDRTGWNTGELFF.

The rearrangement uses TRBV30 and TRBJ2-5; 14 bases map to TRBD2. Looked up from germline, CDR1 is GTSNPN and CDR2 is SVGIG (reference sequence). Germline trimming cut 4 bases from V and 9 bases from J; bases unmatched to any gene: 7. The CDR3 contains 14 residues. The CDR3 spells CAWTPTSGRVAQYF. The CDR3 nucleotides are TGTGCCTGGACCCCGACTAGCGGGAGGGTGGCCCAGTACTTC.

The chain has TRBV7-9 and TRBJ2-7; 8 bases are a match to TRBD1. The CDR3 length is 15 residues. Germline CDR1 SEHNR, CDR2 FQNEAQ (reference sequence). Germline trimming cut 5 bases from V and 4 bases from J; bases unmatched to any gene: 10. The CDR3 sequence: CASSAPGQVIYEQYF. The CDR3 DNA reads TGTGCCAGCAGCGCGCCGGGACAGGTTATTTACGAGCAGTACTTC.

The chain has TRBV28 and TRBJ2-3; D call uncertain. Germline-derived CDR1 and CDR2 are MDHEN and SYDVKM. Trimming removed 3 bases from V and 6 bases from J, with 13 bases in between. The CDR3 sequence is 14 residues long. Here the CDR3 reads CASSFEAFQDTQYF. The DNA for the CDR3 is TGTGCCAGCAGTTTTGAGGCTTTCCAGGATACGCAGTATTTT.

The genes are TRBV7-2 and TRBJ1-1; tentatively, D is TRBD1 (6 bases). The V gene's germline CDR1 is SGHTA and CDR2 FQGNSA. The CDR3 loop spans 15 amino acids. The V end lost 1 base, the J end lost 4 bases, and 13 bases lay between the germline ends. CDR3 sequence: CASSLVGGGPTEAFF. The CDR3 nucleotides are TGTGCCAGCAGCTTAGTGGGGGGGGGCCCCACTGAAGCTTTCTTT.

The chain carries TRBV6-1 and TRBJ2-5; 9 bases are shared with TRBD1. The CDR3 is 13 residues long. With V trimmed by 5 bases and J by 5 bases, 3 bases remained unmatched. Germline V gene lookup returns CDR1 MNHNS and CDR2 SASEGT. The CDR3 bases are TGTGCCAGCAGTACAGGGGGCCGGGAGACCCAGTACTTC. As protein: CASSTGGRETQYF.

CDR3 nucleotide sequence: TGCGCCAGCAGCCAGATAGGGACTAGCGAAGAGACCCAGTACTTC. This sequence encodes CASSQIGTSEETQYF. The V and J genes are TRBV5-1 and TRBJ2-5; 10 bases are shared with TRBD2. V shed 4 bases, J shed 3 bases, and the junction held 6 bases outside the gene matches. The length of the CDR3 is 15 residues. Germline V gene data show CDR1 as SGHRS and CDR2 as YFSETQ.

The chain combines TRBV4-3 with TRBJ2-4; 15 nucleotides agree with TRBD2. The J segment lost 8 bases and the V segment lost 1 base, leaving 6 bases of the junction unmatched. The germline V gene has CDR1 LGHNA and CDR2 YSLEER. CDR3 length equals 17 residues. In DNA, the CDR3 is TGCGCCAGCAGCCAAGGGACTAGCGGGAGGGCCGGAGACATTCAGTACTTC. It encodes CASSQGTSGRAGDIQYF.

V is TRBV7-2 and J is TRBJ1-1; tentative D call: TRBD1 (6 bases). V lost 5 bases to trimming and J lost 1 base, with 11 bases between them. Looked up from germline, CDR1 is SGHTA and CDR2 is FQGNSA. The CDR3 is 14 amino acids. CDR3 sequence: CASSPMGQNTEAFF. CDR3 coding DNA: TGTGCCAGCAGCCCCATGGGACAGAACACTGAAGCTTTCTTT.

V gene TRBV7-3 combines with J gene TRBJ1-1; D unclear. The V end was cut by 10 bases, the J end by 5 bases, with 17 bases between. The germline CDR1 and CDR2 sequences are SGHTA and FQGTGA. CDR3 size: 13 residues. CDR3 nucleotides: TGTGCCACATCCCGATACCGGGAGACTGAAGCTTTCTTT. This translates into CATSRYRETEAFF.

This chain links TRBV2 with TRBJ2-1, with D tentatively TRBD1 (7 bases). Germline CDR1 is SNHLY and CDR2 is FYNNEI. Trimming took off 8 bases at V and 10 bases at J, with 18 bases between the two ends. The CDR3 is made up of 13 amino acids. DNA of the CDR3: TGTGCCAGCCTGAAGGAGGGGGCCGGGGAGCAGTTCTTC. This translates into CASLKEGAGEQFF. Filled out from reference TRBV2 and TRBJ2-1, the complete variable domain reads EPEVTQTPSHQVTQMGQEVILRCVPISNHLYFYWYRQILGQKVEFLVSFYNNEISEKSEIFDDQFSVERPDGSNFTLKIRSTKLEDSAMYFCASLKEGAGEQFFGPGTRLTVL.

The rearrangement joins TRBV2 to TRBJ2-5; TRBD1 might be the D (6 bases). The length of the CDR3 is 18 residues. The germline CDR1 and CDR2 sequences are SNHLY and FYNNEI. The V and J ends lost 2 bases and 3 bases respectively, with 22 bases between them. CDR3 sequence: CASSEIFGASGTKETQYF. The CDR3 DNA is TGTGCCAGCAGTGAAATATTCGGGGCCTCGGGGACAAAAGAGACCCAGTACTTC. Full variable domain (remainder filled in from reference TRBV2 and TRBJ2-5): EPEVTQTPSHQVTQMGQEVILRCVPISNHLYFYWYRQILGQKVEFLVSFYNNEISEKSEIFDDQFSVERPDGSNFTLKIRSTKLEDSAMYFCASSEIFGASGTKETQYFGPGTRLLVL.

The rearrangement uses TRBV27 and TRBJ2-1; D is unclear. CDR1 is MNHEY, CDR2 SMNVEV, per germline (reference sequence). The CDR3 has 17 amino acids. Between the trimmed V and J ends, which lost 2 bases and 2 bases, there was a span of 16 bases. The CDR3 nucleotides are TGTGCCAGCAGTTTAGGCGGAGCCCAACCCACCTACAATGAGCAGTTCTTC. It codes for CASSLGGAQPTYNEQFF.

The genes are TRBV15 and TRBJ1-1; possible D gene TRBD1, 5 bases. V was cut by 0 bases and J by 11 bases, with 22 bases left in between. This CDR3 region has 16 residues. Germline V lookup: CDR1 LNHNV, CDR2 YYDKDF (reference sequence). In DNA, the CDR3 is TGTGCCACCAGCAGAGATCGGGCCCAGGGTACGTCCCACGCTTTCTTT. This codes for CATSRDRAQGTSHAFF.

This chain connects TRBV19 to TRBJ2-7; 7 bases fit TRBD1. Germline trimming cut 5 bases from V and 6 bases from J; bases unmatched to any gene: 4. The germline gives CDR1 LNHDA, CDR2 SQIVND (reference sequence). The CDR3 consists of 12 residues. The CDR3 sequence is CASSSRDSEQYF. In DNA form, the CDR3 reads TGTGCCAGTAGTTCCCGGGACAGCGAGCAGTACTTC. The variable domain in full, with the rest retrieved from reference TRBV19 and TRBJ2-7, is DGGITQSPKYLFRKEGQNVTLSCEQNLNHDAMYWYRQDPGQGLRLIYYSQIVNDFQKGDIAEGYSVSREKKESFPLTVTSAQKNPTAFYLCASSSRDSEQYFGPGTRLTVT.

V gene TRBV7-8 combines with J gene TRBJ2-7; no firm D call. The V end was cut by 4 bases, the J end by 6 bases, with 10 bases between. This CDR3 spans 12 amino acids. CDR1 and CDR2 from the germline V gene are SGHVS and FQNEAQ. CDR3 DNA sequence: TGTGCCAGCAGCTCCCCTCTCGGCGAGCAGTACTTC. Translating gives CASSSPLGEQYF.

The chain combines TRBV4-2 with TRBJ2-7, with TRBD1 identical over 9 bases. V lost 0 bases to trimming and J lost 5 bases; unmatched junction nucleotides: 11. The CDR3 totals 17 residues. Germline CDR1 and CDR2: LGHNA and YNFKEQ. CDR3 DNA sequence: TGTGCCAGCAGCCAAGACACTGATACAGGGGGCATAAACGAGCAGTACTTC. Translation: CASSQDTDTGGINEQYF.

This clone was picked up one time. The V and J genes are TRBV28 and TRBJ1-5; unclear D gene. Per the germline V gene, CDR1 is MDHEN and CDR2 is SYDVKM. V was trimmed by 10 bases and J by 0 bases, leaving 13 bases between them. This CDR3 contains 14 residues. CDR3 nucleotides: TGTGCCACCCTAGGACTGAATAGCAATCAGCCCCAGCATTTT. This translates into CATLGLNSNQPQHF.

This chain connects TRBV5-4 to TRBJ2-3; D is perhaps TRBD2 (6 bases). Trimming shortened V by 1 base and J by 1 base, and 10 bases separated the two germline ends. The germline V gene encodes CDR1 SGHNT and CDR2 YYREEE (reference sequence). This CDR3 is 15 amino acids long. Here the CDR3 DNA reads TGTGCCAGCAGCTTGAGGACTACCCGCACAGATACGCAGTATTTT. This translates into CASSLRTTRTDTQYF.

V and J are TRBV5-1 and TRBJ1-1; D perhaps matches TRBD1 (5 bases). Germline CDR1 SGHRS, CDR2 YFSETQ. With 4 bases removed from V and 7 bases from J, the gap between germline ends came to 17 bases. The CDR3 sequence is 14 residues long. The CDR3 DNA reads as TGCGCCAGCAGCCTAAATCAGGGAGGCCTTGAAGCTTTCTTT. It specifies CASSLNQGGLEAFF.

Of note for this clone: The same CDR3 also results from other DNA sequences found in this sample. The V gene is TRBV2, the J gene TRBJ1-5; 11 nucleotides agree with TRBD1. Germline V CDR1 and CDR2: SNHLY, FYNNEI. The junction had 4 bases not matched to a gene; V was cut back by 2 bases and J by 7 bases. The CDR3 length is 15 residues. CDR3 protein: CASSERTGGDQPQHF. The CDR3 nucleotides are TGTGCCAGCAGTGAACGGACAGGGGGCGACCAGCCCCAGCATTTT.

The V and J genes are TRBV5-1 and TRBJ1-4, with TRBD1 matching 9 bases. Germline V gene sequence: CDR1 SGHRS, CDR2 YFSETQ. CDR3 length equals 15 residues. J was trimmed by 8 bases and V by 2 bases; bases with no gene match: 7. This CDR3 is CASSFTGTGQEKLFF. CDR3 DNA sequence: TGCGCCAGCAGCTTTACCGGGACAGGGCAAGAAAAACTGTTTTTT.

This clone showed up just once. This sequence joins TRBV6-5 and TRBJ2-7; D is ambiguous. Per the germline V gene, CDR1 is MNHEY and CDR2 is SVGAGI. V lost 0 bases and J 13 bases, leaving 19 bases between the germline ends. This CDR3 has 14 residues. The CDR3 sequence is CASSYSGYGVRTYF. The CDR3 DNA reads TGTGCCAGCAGTTACTCGGGGTATGGAGTGAGGACCTACTTC.

V is TRBV19 and J is TRBJ2-2; no reliable D call. The CDR3 consists of 14 residues. The germline CDR1 and CDR2 sequences are LNHDA and SQIVND (reference sequence). V was pared by 3 bases and J by 4 bases, with 9 bases between. The CDR3 DNA follows: TGTGCCAGTAGTATCTTCATGGCCACCGGGGAGCTGTTTTTT. Translation gives CASSIFMATGELFF.

The V and J genes are TRBV21-1 and TRBJ2-7; the listed D gene, TRBD2, was not tested against the DNA. TRBV21-1 is a listed pseudogene. The CDR3 covers 17 residues. The CDR3 sequence: CASSGASGEKWAYEQYF. CDR3 sequence (DNA): TGTGCCAGCAGCGGAGCTAGCGGGGAAAAATGGGCCTACGAGCAGTACTTC.

This clone occurred once. The rearrangement links TRBV5-6 to TRBJ1-2, with 7 bases identical to TRBD1. The trim removed 5 bases at V and 1 base at J, leaving 8 bases unmatched. The CDR3 is 15 residues long. From germline, CDR1 is SGHDT and CDR2 YYEEEE. The chain's CDR3 is CASRETGALNYGYTF. As DNA, the CDR3 is TGTGCCAGCAGGGAAACAGGGGCGCTTAACTATGGCTACACCTTC.

V gene TRBV27 combines with J gene TRBJ2-1; TRBD2 agrees at 15 bases. Germline V CDR1 and CDR2: MNHEY, SMNVEV (reference sequence). Germline trimming cut 5 bases from V and 0 bases from J; bases unmatched to any gene: 11. This CDR3 comprises 20 residues. This chain's CDR3 is CASSPPFGLAGGGSYNEQFF. In DNA, the CDR3 is TGTGCCAGCAGTCCTCCGTTCGGACTAGCGGGAGGGGGCTCCTACAATGAGCAGTTCTTC.